A single sample is the source of the 3 T cell receptor beta chains below, sequenced in a study of post-analysis software for immune sequencing data. Unique molecular identifiers were built into the TCR beta cDNA libraries. TCRdb re-called the PCR reads with MiXCR, one entry per CDR3 protein. This sample has approximately 690,000 distinct CDR3 sequences, with 55% to 60% found just once. No antigen has been identified for these receptors. Whole-study results and caveats: Patients showed TRBV5-6, TRBV5-1 and TRBV20-1 among a few TRBV segments more frequent than in controls.

Sample: blood. These receptor sequences come from a girl aged 2 to 10 with multiple sclerosis.

The chain is built from TRBV5-1 and TRBJ2-5; the D gene is possibly TRBD2 (5 bases). V shed 1 base and J shed 4 bases, with 11 bases lying between them. The CDR3 consists of 14 residues. Germline assignment: CDR1 SGHRS and CDR2 YFSETQ. The CDR3: CASSLSEGGETQYF. DNA for the CDR3: TGCGCCAGCAGCTTGTCGGAAGGAGGAGAGACCCAGTACTTC.

The V call is TRBV24-1, the J call TRBJ2-1, with D uncertain. From germline, CDR1 is KGHDR and CDR2 SFDVKD. The V end lost 3 bases, the J end lost 12 bases, and 17 bases lay between the germline ends. The CDR3 loop spans 14 amino acids. CDR3 coding DNA: TGTGCCACCAGTGATCCTCGGACCTATATCGGGCAGTTCTTC. It yields the protein CATSDPRTYIGQFF.

This clonotype was picked up one time. This rearrangement joins TRBV4-3 to TRBJ1-1, with D unclear. Germline V gene lookup returns CDR1 LGHNA and CDR2 YSLEER. V was cut by 1 base and J by 1 base, with 10 bases left in between. The CDR3 has 15 amino acids. The CDR3 here is CASSQAREGNTEAFF. DNA for the CDR3: TGCGCCAGCAGCCAAGCTAGGGAGGGGAACACTGAAGCTTTCTTT.